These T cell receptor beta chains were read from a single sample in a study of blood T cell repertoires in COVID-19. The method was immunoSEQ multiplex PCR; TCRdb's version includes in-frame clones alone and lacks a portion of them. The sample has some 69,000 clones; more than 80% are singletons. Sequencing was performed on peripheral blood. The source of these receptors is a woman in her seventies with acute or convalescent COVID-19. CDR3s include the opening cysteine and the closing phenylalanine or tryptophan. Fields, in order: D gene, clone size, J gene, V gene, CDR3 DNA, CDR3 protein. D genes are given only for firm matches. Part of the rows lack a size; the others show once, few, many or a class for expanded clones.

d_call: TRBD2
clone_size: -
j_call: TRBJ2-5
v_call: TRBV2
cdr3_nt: TGTGCCAGCAGTGACACTAGCGGAGGCCTGGGGGAGACCCAGTACTTC
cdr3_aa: CASSDTSGGLGETQYF

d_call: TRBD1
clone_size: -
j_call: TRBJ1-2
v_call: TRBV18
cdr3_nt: TGTGCCAGCTCATACGGACAGGCCCGATATGGCTACACCTTC
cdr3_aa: CASSYGQARYGYTF

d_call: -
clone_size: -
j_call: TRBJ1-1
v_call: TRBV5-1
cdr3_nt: TGCGCCAGCAGCTTGACTGCTTTGGGCCAGGAACTAGGGGAAGCTTTCTTT
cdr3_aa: CASSLTALGQELGEAFF

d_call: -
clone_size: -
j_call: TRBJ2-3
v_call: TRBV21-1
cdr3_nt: TGTGCCAGCAGCAAAGCGCGGACTAGCGGGAGTGCAGATACGCAGTATTTT
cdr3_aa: CASSKARTSGSADTQYF

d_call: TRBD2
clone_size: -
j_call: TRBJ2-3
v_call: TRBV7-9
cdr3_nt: TGTGCCAGCAGCTTACCGCCTAGCGGGAGGAGCACAGATACGCAGTATTTT
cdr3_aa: CASSLPPSGRSTDTQYF

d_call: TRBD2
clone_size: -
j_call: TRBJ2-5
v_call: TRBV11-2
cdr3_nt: TGTGCCAGCAGTCGTAGCGGGATTGTGTCAGAGACCCAGTACTTC
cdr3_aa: CASSRSGIVSETQYF

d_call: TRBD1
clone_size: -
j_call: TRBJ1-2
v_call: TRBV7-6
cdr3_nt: TGTGCCAGCAGCCCAGGGACAGGGGGGTACGGCTACACCTTC
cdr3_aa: CASSPGTGGYGYTF

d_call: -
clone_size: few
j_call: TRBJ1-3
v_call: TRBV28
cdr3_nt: TGTGCCAGCCGGGATCATTCCTCTGGAAACACCATATATTTT
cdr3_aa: CASRDHSSGNTIYF

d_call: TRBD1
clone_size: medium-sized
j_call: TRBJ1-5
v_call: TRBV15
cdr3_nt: TGTGCCACCAGCAGGGACTCAAACACAGGGGTTAGCAATCAGCCCCAGCATTTT
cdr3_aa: CATSRDSNTGVSNQPQHF

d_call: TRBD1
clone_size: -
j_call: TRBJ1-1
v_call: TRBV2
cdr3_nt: TGTGCCAGCAGTCGACAGGGGTGGGACACTGAAGCTTTCTTT
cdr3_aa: CASSRQGWDTEAFF

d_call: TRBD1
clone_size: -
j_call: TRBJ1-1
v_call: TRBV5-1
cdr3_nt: TGCGCCAGCACCAAGGGACAGGGTGGGGAAAACACTGAAGCTTTCTTT
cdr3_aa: CASTKGQGGENTEAFF

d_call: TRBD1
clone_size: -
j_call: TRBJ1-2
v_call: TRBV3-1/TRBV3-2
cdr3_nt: TGTGCCAGCAGCCAAGGGGCTCCGGGACAGGGACGTTCAAATAACTATGGCTACACCTTC
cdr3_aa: CASSQGAPGQGRSNNYGYTF

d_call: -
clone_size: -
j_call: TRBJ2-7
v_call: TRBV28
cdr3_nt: TGTGCCAGCAGTTTAGCCTCCTTCGGGGGAAGCTCCTACGAGCAGTACTTC
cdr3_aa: CASSLASFGGSSYEQYF

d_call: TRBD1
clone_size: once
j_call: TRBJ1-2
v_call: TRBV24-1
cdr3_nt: TGTGCCACCAGTGATTTTTCAGCGGGACAGGGGTACTATGGCTACACCTTC
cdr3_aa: CATSDFSAGQGYYGYTF

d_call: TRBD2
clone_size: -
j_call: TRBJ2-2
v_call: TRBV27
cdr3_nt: TGTGCCAGCAGTTGGACTAGCGGGACCGGGGAGCTGTTTTTT
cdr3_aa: CASSWTSGTGELFF

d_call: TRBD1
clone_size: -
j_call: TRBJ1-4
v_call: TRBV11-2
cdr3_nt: TGTGCCAGCAGCCCGACAGACAGGGGTAGAACTAATGAAAAACTGTTTTTT
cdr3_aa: CASSPTDRGRTNEKLFF

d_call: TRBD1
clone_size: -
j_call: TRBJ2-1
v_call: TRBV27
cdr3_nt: TGTGCCAGCAGTCCCCCGACAGGGTTGGACAATGAGCAGTTCTTC
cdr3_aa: CASSPPTGLDNEQFF

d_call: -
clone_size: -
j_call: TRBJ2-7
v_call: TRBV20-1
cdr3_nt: TGCAGTGCTAGTGTCCAGTCCTACGAGCAGTACTTC
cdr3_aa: CSASVQSYEQYF

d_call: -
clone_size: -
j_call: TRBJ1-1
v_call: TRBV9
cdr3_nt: TGTGCCAGCAGCGTAGGGACAGCAAACACTGAAGCTTTCTTT
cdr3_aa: CASSVGTANTEAFF

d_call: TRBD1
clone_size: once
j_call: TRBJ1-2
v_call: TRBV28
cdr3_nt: TGTGCCAGCAGTATTCCCTACAGGGGGAACTATGGCTACACCTTC
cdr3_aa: CASSIPYRGNYGYTF

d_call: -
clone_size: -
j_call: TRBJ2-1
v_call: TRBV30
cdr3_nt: TGTGCCTGGACCATACTCACCAATAATGAGCAGTTCTTC
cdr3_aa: CAWTILTNNEQFF

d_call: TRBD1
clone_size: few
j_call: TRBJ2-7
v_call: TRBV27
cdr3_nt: TGTGCCAGCAGCGGGACAGCTAACCCCTACGAGCAGTACTTC
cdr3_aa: CASSGTANPYEQYF

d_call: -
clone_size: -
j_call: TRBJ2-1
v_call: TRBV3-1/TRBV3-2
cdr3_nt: TGTGCCAGCAGCCAAGGGAGGCAGTTCTTC
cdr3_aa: CASSQGRQFF

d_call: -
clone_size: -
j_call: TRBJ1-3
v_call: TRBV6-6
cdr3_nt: TGTGCCAGTATCGCCGGGGGAAACACCATATATTTT
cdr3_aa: CASIAGGNTIYF

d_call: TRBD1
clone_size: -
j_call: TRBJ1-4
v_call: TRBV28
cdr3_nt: TGTGCCAGCAGTCCCCGACAGGGGTGGAGGGAAAAACTGTTTTTT
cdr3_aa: CASSPRQGWREKLFF

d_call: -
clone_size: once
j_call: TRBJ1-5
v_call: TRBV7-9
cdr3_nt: TGTGCCAGCAGCTTAGGATCAGGGGGCAATCAGCCCCAGCATTTT
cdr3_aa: CASSLGSGGNQPQHF

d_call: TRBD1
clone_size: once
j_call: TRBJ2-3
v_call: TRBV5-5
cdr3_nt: TGTGCCAGCAGCACGGGACAGGGGGCCACAGATACGCAGTATTTT
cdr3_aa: CASSTGQGATDTQYF

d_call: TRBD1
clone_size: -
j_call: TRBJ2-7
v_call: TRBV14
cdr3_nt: TGTGCCAGCAGCCCGGACAGGTACGAGCAGTACTTC
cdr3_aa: CASSPDRYEQYF